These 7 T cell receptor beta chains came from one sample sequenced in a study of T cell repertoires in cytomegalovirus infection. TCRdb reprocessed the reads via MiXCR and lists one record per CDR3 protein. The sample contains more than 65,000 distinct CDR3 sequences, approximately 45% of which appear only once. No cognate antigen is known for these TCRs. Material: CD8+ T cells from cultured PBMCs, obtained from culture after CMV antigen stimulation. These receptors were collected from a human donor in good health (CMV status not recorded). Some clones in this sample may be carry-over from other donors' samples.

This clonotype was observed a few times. The CDR3, as DNA: TGTGCCAGCAGCTTGGTCACAGTGTCGAACACTGAAGCTTTCTTT. It encodes CASSLVTVSNTEAFF. V is TRBV5-6 and J is TRBJ1-1, with D unclear. The CDR3 consists of 15 residues. CDR1 and CDR2 from the germline V gene are SGHDT and YYEEEE. V lost 0 bases and J 1 base, leaving 10 bases between the germline ends.

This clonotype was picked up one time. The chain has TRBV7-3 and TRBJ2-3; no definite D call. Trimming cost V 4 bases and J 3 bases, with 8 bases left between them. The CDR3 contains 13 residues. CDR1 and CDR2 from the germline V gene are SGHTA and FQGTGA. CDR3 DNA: TGTGCCAGCAGCTATCTCGGGACAGATACGCAGTATTTT. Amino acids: CASSYLGTDTQYF.

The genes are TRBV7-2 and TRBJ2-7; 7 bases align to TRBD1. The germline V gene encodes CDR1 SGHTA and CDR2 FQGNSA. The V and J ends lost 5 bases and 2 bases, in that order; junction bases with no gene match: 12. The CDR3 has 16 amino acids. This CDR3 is CASSLTKDRSAYEQYF. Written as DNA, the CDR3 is TGTGCCAGCAGCCTAACCAAGGACAGGTCTGCCTACGAGCAGTACTTC.

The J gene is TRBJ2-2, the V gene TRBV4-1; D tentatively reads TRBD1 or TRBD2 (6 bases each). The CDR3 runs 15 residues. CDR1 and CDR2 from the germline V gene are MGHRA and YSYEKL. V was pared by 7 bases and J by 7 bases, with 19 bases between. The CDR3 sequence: CASTPRGPEGGELFF. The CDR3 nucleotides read TGCGCCAGCACCCCACGGGGGCCCGAGGGCGGGGAGCTGTTTTTT.

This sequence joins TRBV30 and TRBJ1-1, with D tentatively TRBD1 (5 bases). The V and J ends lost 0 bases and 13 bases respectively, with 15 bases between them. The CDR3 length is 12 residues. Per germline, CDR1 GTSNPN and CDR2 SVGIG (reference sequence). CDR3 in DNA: TGTGCCTGGAGTGTACGGGGACCGGAGAGTTTCTTT. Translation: CAWSVRGPESFF.

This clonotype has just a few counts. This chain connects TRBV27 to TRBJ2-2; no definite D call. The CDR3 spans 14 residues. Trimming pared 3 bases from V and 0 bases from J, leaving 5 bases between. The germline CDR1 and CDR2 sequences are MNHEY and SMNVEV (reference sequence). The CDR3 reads CASSFAPNTGELFF. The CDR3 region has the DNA TGTGCCAGCAGTTTTGCCCCGAACACCGGGGAGCTGTTTTTT.

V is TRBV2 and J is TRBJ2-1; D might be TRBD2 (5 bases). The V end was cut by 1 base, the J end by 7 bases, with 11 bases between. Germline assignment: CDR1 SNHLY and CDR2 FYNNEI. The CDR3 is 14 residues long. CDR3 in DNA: TGTGCCAGCAGTGAAGAATACCGGGGTAATGAGCAGTTCTTC. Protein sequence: CASSEEYRGNEQFF.